The entry below gives a single TCR beta chain sequence along with its context. TCRdb's copy holds only in-frame clones and misses some; the assay was immunoSEQ multiplex PCR. The sample consists of around 25,000 clones, approximately 85% of them appearing once. These data come from a study of OX40 agonist ivuxolimab in advanced cancers. V lost 2 bases, J lost 8 bases, and 13 bases lay in between. Germline lookup yields CDR1 MNHNS and CDR2 SASEGT. The CDR3 has 14 residues. The J gene is TRBJ2-1, the V gene TRBV6-1, with a weak D call TRBD2 (5 bases). This receptor was obtained from an adult with an advanced solid tumor such as melanoma, head and neck, liver or kidney cancer. The sample was CD4+ or CD8+ T cells sorted from blood, taken in a trial of the OX40 agonist ivuxolimab. Here the CDR3 reads CASSEITLAYEQFF. The CDR3 DNA reads as TGTGCCAGCAGTGAAATCACGCTAGCCTATGAGCAGTTCTTC.